This T cell receptor beta chain is drawn from a study of cytomegalovirus exposure and HLA in healthy donors. Points from the study as a whole: Researchers catalogued approximately 170 TCR beta chains as cytomegalovirus-associated. Later on, an analysis tied 18,000 or so TCR beta sequences to HLA alleles at 0.05 false discovery rate.

A word on this clone: Its antigen is as yet unknown.

The PCR made use of 60 Vbeta and 13 Jbeta primers. Using immunoSEQ multiplex PCR, the repertoire was profiled, and TCRdb retains in-frame clones only, with some absent. The sample lists 150,000 to 200,000 clones, roughly 83% occurring once. Trimming removed 6 bases from V and 7 bases from J, with 19 bases in between. The CDR3 has 14 amino acids. Germline CDR1 and CDR2: SNHLY and FYNNEI. The J gene is TRBJ2-7, the V gene TRBV2, with D possibly TRBD2 on 5 matching bases. The sample was PBMCs. This TCR derives from a woman aged 18-29 years in good health and CMV-seronegative. The CDR3: CASRAYGGRGEQYF. CDR3 DNA sequence: TGTGCCAGCAGAGCCTACGGTGGGAGAGGGGAGCAGTACTTC.